This entry concerns a single TCR beta chain. Antigen specificity is unknown. The PCR ran on 60 Vbeta and 13 Jbeta primers. Libraries were prepared by immunoSEQ multiplex PCR; TCRdb keeps only in-frame clonotypes and omits some of them. The top ten hold roughly 2% of the sample, which has 210,000 or so clones, roughly 81% seen once. The data stem from a study of cytomegalovirus exposure and HLA in healthy donors. Study-wide background: Falling in the Caucasian-associated ancestry cluster were about 83% of a few hundred genotyped donors.

General study findings and limits: TCR beta sequences reportedly predicted most subjects' HLA-A and HLA-B alleles accurately. In a later analysis, at a false discovery rate of 0.05, under 20,000 TCR beta sequences matched HLA alleles.

The CDR3 is 15 residues long. J lost 1 base, V lost 5 bases, and 5 bases had no gene match. Germline CDR1 and CDR2: MNHNS and SASEGT. This sequence joins TRBV6-1 and TRBJ1-2, with 9 positions matching TRBD1. Sequenced material: PBMCs. This TCR came from a woman between 25 and 40 years old in good health and CMV-seropositive. The CDR3 loop is CASSWDRAYNYGYTF. In DNA, the CDR3 is TGTGCCAGCAGTTGGGACAGGGCCTATAACTATGGCTACACCTTC.